A single sample gave rise to the 24 T cell receptor beta chains below, sequenced in a study of blood T cell repertoires in COVID-19. Assay: immunoSEQ multiplex PCR; the TCRdb copy retains only in-frame clones and omits some. The sample has 160,000 or so clones, 80% to 90% seen once. Sequencing was performed on peripheral blood. All receptors come from a woman between 65 and 79 years old with acute or convalescent COVID-19.

The chain employs TRBV19 and TRBJ2-7, with D possibly being TRBD1 (6 bases). The CDR3 length is 15 residues. Looked up from germline, CDR1 is LNHDA and CDR2 is SQIVND (reference sequence). V lost 2 bases and J lost 1, with 12 bases in between. The CDR3 bases are TGTGCCAGTAGTATAAAGACAGGTATATCCTACGAGCAGTACTTC. Translation gives CASSIKTGISYEQYF.

The chain joins TRBV14 to TRBJ2-1; 15 nucleotides agree with TRBD2. The CDR3 covers 20 residues. The germline CDR1 and CDR2 sequences are SGHDN and FVKESK. V lost 0 bases and J lost 10; bases outside the gene matches: 16. CDR3 bases: TGTGCCAGCAGCCAAGATAAGGTTCCGTGGACTAGCGGGAGGGCCAGGGAGCAGTTCTTC. Encoded protein: CASSQDKVPWTSGRAREQFF.

The chain couples TRBV3-1 (or the pseudogene TRBV3-2) to TRBJ1-1, with D possibly TRBD1 on 5 matching bases. In germline, CDR1 is LGHDT, CDR2 YNNKEL (reference sequence). The CDR3 is 15 residues long. Trimming took off 3 bases at V and 3 bases at J, with 14 bases between the two ends. The CDR3 here is CASSQIGRVHTEAFF. CDR3 DNA: TGTGCCAGCAGCCAGATCGGCAGGGTTCACACTGAAGCTTTCTTT.

The chain is built from TRBV10-3 and TRBJ1-1; 8 bases match TRBD1. Germline lookup yields CDR1 ENHRY and CDR2 SYGVKD. V lost 6 bases and J lost 4; bases outside the gene matches: 7. The CDR3 has 14 residues. CDR3 in amino acids: CAISPGQGATEAFF. The CDR3 DNA sequence: TGTGCCATCAGCCCGGGTCAGGGGGCCACTGAAGCTTTCTTT.

This clone turned up a few times. The chain has TRBV3-1 (or the pseudogene TRBV3-2) and TRBJ2-7; 8 bases are shared with TRBD1. The CDR3 has 13 amino acids. The V segment lost 8 bases and the J segment 4 bases; nucleotides outside the gene matches: 7. CDR1 is LGHDT, CDR2 YNNKEL, per germline (reference sequence). This chain's CDR3 is CASGDRGSYEQYF. CDR3 in DNA: TGTGCCAGCGGAGACAGGGGATCGTACGAGCAGTACTTC.

V usage is TRBV6-2 or TRBV6-3 and J usage is TRBJ1-5; the match to TRBD1 covers 7 bases. V shed 5 bases, J shed 4 bases, and the junction held 5 bases outside the gene matches. The CDR3 is made up of 14 amino acids. Germline V gene data show CDR1 as MNHEY and CDR2 as SVGEGT. CDR3 protein: CASSPRQGNQPQHF. For the CDR3, the DNA is TGTGCCAGCAGTCCCCGACAGGGAAATCAGCCCCAGCATTTT.

This clone was seen just once. The rearrangement uses TRBV5-5 and TRBJ1-4; D perhaps matches TRBD1 (6 bases). In germline, CDR1 is SGHKS, CDR2 YYEKEE (reference sequence). V was shortened by 4 bases and J by 0 bases, with 16 bases between the two germline ends. This CDR3 contains 17 residues. In nucleotides, the CDR3 is TGTGCCAGCAGCATGACCCTCTGGACAGCAACTAATGAAAAACTGTTTTTT. Amino acid sequence: CASSMTLWTATNEKLFF.

The chain links TRBV5-8 to TRBJ1-1; 7 bases are shared with TRBD1. With 2 bases clipped from V and 0 bases from J, the junction kept 4 bases outside the gene matches. Germline V CDR1 and CDR2: SGHTS, YDEGEE. The CDR3 spans 15 residues. The CDR3 DNA follows: TGTGCCAGCAGCTTCACCGACAGGGTGAACACTGAAGCTTTCTTT. Translated: CASSFTDRVNTEAFF.

The chain carries TRBV14 and TRBJ2-2, with a tentative D call TRBD2 (5 bases). Between the trimmed V and J ends, which lost 4 bases and 1 base, there was a span of 10 bases. CDR1 and CDR2 from the germline V gene are SGHDN and FVKESK. The CDR3 covers 15 residues. The CDR3 coding sequence is TGTGCCAGCAGCCGGGAGTTGGGGAACACCGGGGAGCTGTTTTTT. Encoded protein: CASSRELGNTGELFF. The full variable domain, in which reference TRBV14 and TRBJ2-2 provide the parts outside the CDR3, is EAGVTQFPSHSVIEKGQTVTLRCDPISGHDNLYWYRRVMGKEIKFLLHFVKESKQDESGMPNNRFLAERTGGTYSTLKVQPAELEDSGVYFCASSRELGNTGELFFGEGSRLTVL.

The chain links TRBV10-3 to TRBJ2-1, with 9 bases matching TRBD2. CDR1 and CDR2 from the germline V gene are ENHRY and SYGVKD. This CDR3 is 17 amino acids long. The trim removed 0 bases at V and 4 bases at J, leaving 7 bases unmatched. Here the CDR3 reads CAISESAQREAYNEQFF. CDR3 in DNA: TGTGCCATCAGTGAGTCGGCCCAGCGGGAGGCTTACAATGAGCAGTTCTTC.

The chain recombines TRBV5-1 with TRBJ1-1, with 9 nucleotides matching TRBD1. Germline V gives CDR1 SGHRS, CDR2 YFSETQ. The CDR3 extends over 15 amino acids. V was pared by 4 bases and J by 4 bases, with 8 bases of the junction left unmatched. The DNA for the CDR3 is TGCGCCAGCAGCAACGACAGGGGGGGCGGCACTGAAGCTTTCTTT. Encoded protein: CASSNDRGGGTEAFF.

V gene TRBV27 combines with J gene TRBJ2-7; 10 bases align to TRBD2. CDR3 length: 14 amino acids. Germline CDR1 reads MNHEY; CDR2 reads SMNVEV (reference sequence). V lost 8 bases to trimming and J lost 4 bases; unmatched junction nucleotides: 8. The CDR3 reads CASGRLAGPYEQYF. CDR3 DNA sequence: TGTGCCAGCGGCCGACTAGCGGGTCCTTACGAGCAGTACTTC.

The chain is built from TRBV5-4 and TRBJ1-6; 11 positions agree with TRBD1. The length of the CDR3 is 16 residues. J gave up 6 bases and V 0 bases, and 2 bases lay outside the gene matches. Germline V gives CDR1 SGHNT, CDR2 YYREEE (reference sequence). CDR3 protein: CASSLGTGGGNSPLHF. DNA of the CDR3: TGTGCCAGCAGCTTGGGGACAGGGGGCGGTAATTCACCCCTCCACTTT.

This clone was found many times. The chain employs TRBV5-6 and TRBJ2-7, with 9 positions matching TRBD1. The CDR3 consists of 15 residues. Germline values: CDR1 SGHDT, CDR2 YYEEEE. Trimming at V came to 1 base and at J to 4 bases, leaving 6 bases not matched to a gene. The chain's CDR3 is CASSLTGTGRYEQYF. For the CDR3, the DNA is TGTGCCAGCAGCTTGACCGGGACAGGGAGATACGAGCAGTACTTC.

CDR3 region: CASSYGLTSNQPQHF. Written as DNA, the CDR3 is TGTGCCAGCAGTTACGGGCTGACTAGCAATCAGCCCCAGCATTTT. This chain joins TRBV6-6 and TRBJ1-5; unclear D gene. Per germline, CDR1 MNHNY and CDR2 SVGAGI (reference sequence). Trimming removed 2 bases from V and 0 bases from J, with 8 bases in between. The CDR3 has 15 residues.

CDR3: CASSQGADNSPLHF. DNA of the CDR3: TGCGCCAGCAGCCAAGGGGCAGATAATTCACCCCTCCACTTT. The chain combines TRBV4-1 with TRBJ1-6; the D is unclear. Germline V gene sequence: CDR1 MGHRA, CDR2 YSYEKL. This CDR3 region has 14 residues. V gave up 1 base and J gave up 5 bases, with 6 bases separating them.

The chain uses TRBV24-1 and TRBJ2-2; maybe TRBD1 (5 bases). The V gene's germline CDR1 is KGHDR and CDR2 SFDVKD. V gave up 1 base and J gave up 1 base, with 6 bases separating them. The CDR3 has 15 amino acids. CDR3 sequence (DNA): TGTGCCACCAGTGATTTCAGGGAGAACACCGGGGAGCTGTTTTTT. Protein sequence: CATSDFRENTGELFF.

This chain connects TRBV5-3 to TRBJ2-2; D not certain. TRBV5-3 is an ORF; its function is uncertain. This CDR3 has 15 amino acids. V was shortened by 0 bases and J by 1 base, with 7 bases between the two germline ends. The CDR3 DNA is TGTGCCAGAAGCTTGGCGCGAGAGAACACCGGGGAGCTGTTTTTT. As protein: CARSLARENTGELFF.

This clone was seen just once. The chain uses TRBV7-8 and TRBJ2-2, with 9 bases aligning to TRBD2. The ends lost 1 base at V and 1 base at J; junction bases unmatched: 7. Looked up from germline, CDR1 is SGHVS and CDR2 is FQNEAQ. The CDR3 has 18 amino acids. The CDR3 here is CASSLVIAGAQNTGELFF. CDR3 sequence (DNA): TGTGCCAGCAGCTTAGTGATAGCGGGGGCCCAGAACACCGGGGAGCTGTTTTTT.

The V gene is TRBV16, the J gene TRBJ1-5; TRBD1 is a possible D gene (5 bases). The germline V and J ends were trimmed by 2 bases and 7 bases, with 12 bases remaining between them. This CDR3 has 14 amino acids. Germline CDR1 is KGHSY and CDR2 is FQNENV. This chain's CDR3 is CASSQPGDKQPQHF. The CDR3 bases are TGTGCCAGCAGCCAACCGGGGGATAAGCAGCCCCAGCATTTT.

V and J are TRBV11-2 and TRBJ1-4, with 9 bases identical to TRBD1. The CDR3 is 15 residues long. CDR1 is SGHAT and CDR2 is FQNNGV in the germline V gene. V lost 2 bases and J lost 7; bases outside the gene matches: 5. The CDR3 coding sequence is TGTGCCAGCAGCTTATCTACAGGGGGCGGTGAAAAACTGTTTTTT. Translated, it gives CASSLSTGGGEKLFF.

The V gene is TRBV7-9, the J gene TRBJ2-1; D is perhaps TRBD1 (6 bases). V was trimmed by 3 bases and J by 0 bases, leaving 9 bases between them. Germline V gene sequence: CDR1 SEHNR, CDR2 FQNEAQ (reference sequence). The CDR3 spans 15 residues. CDR3 amino acids: CASSLDRTSYNEQFF. The CDR3 DNA is TGTGCCAGCAGCTTGGACAGAACCTCCTACAATGAGCAGTTCTTC.

The chain joins TRBV18 to TRBJ1-1; D not resolved. Germline CDR1 is KGHSH and CDR2 is LQKENI. Trimming removed 2 bases at V and 4 bases at J, with 17 bases between. This CDR3 comprises 16 residues. CDR3 protein: CASSPGLGLWGTEAFF. As DNA, the CDR3 is TGTGCCAGCTCACCAGGACTGGGTCTGTGGGGCACTGAAGCTTTCTTT.

J is TRBJ1-4 and V is TRBV5-6, with D possibly matching TRBD1 (6 bases). The CDR3 totals 17 residues. Between the trimmed V and J ends, which lost 0 bases and 3 bases, there was a span of 15 bases. In germline, CDR1 is SGHDT, CDR2 YYEEEE. As DNA, the CDR3 is TGTGCCAGCAGCTTGGCCACAGGGATAGGGGCTAATGAAAAACTGTTTTTT. Its protein is CASSLATGIGANEKLFF.